Given below is one T cell receptor (beta chain) in context. The protocol was immunoSEQ multiplex PCR, while the TCRdb copy is restricted to in-frame clones and leaves out a portion. The sample has 250,000 to 350,000 clones; around 87% are singletons. This entry comes from a study of blood T cell repertoires in COVID-19. This CDR3 has 15 residues. Germline V gene lookup returns CDR1 LGHNT and CDR2 FRNRAP. V shed 3 bases and J shed 5 bases, with 14 bases lying between them. Source material: PBMCs or T cells enriched from blood (not recorded which). This chain links TRBV12-5 with TRBJ1-5; maybe TRBD1 (5 bases). The source is a woman between 18 and 29 years old with acute COVID-19. CDR3 coding DNA: TGTGCTAGTGGTTTCATCACCGGACAAGATCAGCCCCAGCATTTT. This gives the protein CASGFITGQDQPQHF.